This T cell receptor (beta chain) was retrieved from a study of shared clonotypes between healthy human individuals. This CDR3 is 12 amino acids long. V dropped 3 bases and J dropped 4 bases, with 6 bases sitting between them. CDR1 and CDR2 from the germline V gene are SGHDN and FVKESK. Study-wide findings and caveats: The sole specimen, blood, was sampled, and tissue repertoires likely differ.

Template for every sorted-subset replicate PCR totaled about 0.2 ug DNA, around 33,000 T cell genomes. Only in-frame clones appear in the TCRdb table, and some are missing; sequencing was by immunoSEQ multiplex PCR. The repertoire consists of over a million clones, with roughly 74% occurring once and the leading ten covering 0.6% to 0.7%. About this clone itself: The target antigen is unknown.

The sequencing input was memory CD4+ T cells from PBMCs. Subset indicated: CD45RA-negative fraction. The source is a man aged 18-30 years in good health. Some clones in this sample may be carry-over from other donors' samples. The chain recombines TRBV14 with TRBJ2-5; D gene ambiguous. CDR3 coding DNA: TGTGCCAGCAGCCACAGGTCAGAGACCCAGTACTTC. As protein: CASSHRSETQYF.